The next 31 T cell receptor beta chains were all read from a single sample in a study of cytomegalovirus exposure and HLA in healthy donors (TCRdb year 2017). The method was the immunoSEQ multiplex PCR assay. The multiplex PCR relied on a mix of 60 forward primers for TCR Vbeta segments and 13 reverse primers for TCR Jbeta segments. TCRdb provides this immuneACCESS table in a form limited to in-frame rearrangements. Some clones are lacking; in checked studies, under half of them reflect an unresolved V gene, and why the rest are absent is not known. The sample records about 110,000 clones, roughly 80% of which are singletons. The ten biggest clones cover 1.6% of the sample. Material: PBMCs. The receptors shown here come from a man aged 45-60 years in good health and CMV-seronegative.

The CDR3 loop reads CASSFVERDEAFF. Written as DNA, the CDR3 is TGCGCCAGCAGCTTTGTTGAGAGAGATGAAGCTTTCTTT. This sequence joins TRBV5-1 and TRBJ1-1; D remains ambiguous. The CDR3 contains 13 residues. Germline loops: CDR1 SGHRS, CDR2 YFSETQ. V shed 2 bases and J shed 7 bases, with 12 bases lying between them.

This clone was counted between two and nine times. The CDR3 loop reads CASSPLSTGGSEKLFF. CDR3 nucleotides: TGTGCCAGCAGCCCCCTCTCGACAGGGGGCTCTGAAAAACTGTTTTTT. This chain uses TRBV7-9 with TRBJ1-4; TRBD1 matches at 10 bases. This CDR3 is built from 16 residues. Germline lookup yields CDR1 SEHNR and CDR2 FQNEAQ (reference sequence). The V and J ends lost 5 bases and 7 bases, in that order; junction bases with no gene match: 10.

The gene calls are TRBV7-2 and TRBJ1-3; 8 positions agree with TRBD1. CDR3 length equals 14 residues. Germline V gives CDR1 SGHTA, CDR2 FQGNSA. With V trimmed by 6 bases and J by 4 bases, 5 bases remained unmatched. The CDR3 region has the DNA TGTGCCAGCAGTCAGGGGGCGCCCGGAAACACCATATATTTT. It codes for CASSQGAPGNTIYF.

This chain uses TRBV6-1 with TRBJ2-7, with D possibly TRBD1 on 6 matching bases. The CDR3 contains 14 residues. Looked up from germline, CDR1 is MNHNS and CDR2 is SASEGT. V lost 6 bases and J lost 3, with 15 bases in between. Written as DNA, the CDR3 is TGTGCCAGCAGGGAAACAGGGATAGTCTACGAGCAGTACTTC. Amino acid sequence: CASRETGIVYEQYF.

The genes are TRBV19 and TRBJ2-5, with D uncertain. The germline CDR1 and CDR2 sequences are LNHDA and SQIVND (reference sequence). CDR3 size: 14 residues. Trimming removed 1 base from V and 3 bases from J, with 9 bases in between. The DNA of the CDR3 is TGTGCCAGTAGTATAGTTGGCGGAAAAGAGACCCAGTACTTC. As protein: CASSIVGGKETQYF.

The sample holds a few counts of this clone. The chain couples TRBV7-6 to TRBJ2-1; 8 bases align to TRBD2. The CDR3 sequence is 15 residues long. V lost 2 bases, J lost 4 bases, and 4 bases stayed unmatched. Germline V gives CDR1 SGHVS, CDR2 FNYEAQ. The CDR3 region is CASSLLRGEYNEQFF. The CDR3 DNA follows: TGTGCCAGCAGCTTATTGCGGGGGGAATACAATGAGCAGTTCTTC. The variable domain in full, completed from reference TRBV7-6 and TRBJ2-1, reads GAGVSQSPRYKVTKRGQDVALRCDPISGHVSLYWYRQALGQGPEFLTYFNYEAQQDKSGLPNDRFSAERPEGSISTLTIQRTEQRDSAMYRCASSLLRGEYNEQFFGPGTRLTVL.

The chain has TRBV4-2 and TRBJ2-2; 12 bases match TRBD2. Losses at the gene ends were 1 base for V and 1 base for J; bases not matched to a gene: 7. CDR3 size: 19 residues. Germline CDR1 reads LGHNA; CDR2 reads YNFKEQ. The CDR3 protein is CASSQGPTTSGGNTGELFF. In nucleotides, the CDR3 is TGTGCCAGCAGCCAAGGCCCTACGACTAGCGGGGGGAACACCGGGGAGCTGTTTTTT.

The rearrangement joins TRBV7-9 to TRBJ2-3; TRBD2 matches at 14 bases. Germline V gene sequence: CDR1 SEHNR, CDR2 FQNEAQ (reference sequence). The CDR3 spans 16 residues. V lost 6 bases and J lost 4; bases outside the gene matches: 6. CDR3 in DNA: TGTGCCAGCAGTTACGGGACTAGCGGGGGTTCAGATACGCAGTATTTT. Amino acids: CASSYGTSGGSDTQYF.

The V call is TRBV10-2, the J call TRBJ1-2; D ambiguous. V was shortened by 4 bases and J by 6 bases, with 9 bases between the two germline ends. The germline gives CDR1 WSHSY, CDR2 SAAADI. There are 12 residues in the CDR3. The CDR3 DNA reads TGCGCCAGCAGTGGTTCATTAGATGGCTACACCTTC. Encoded protein: CASSGSLDGYTF.

The rearrangement joins TRBV6-1 to TRBJ1-5; 11 positions agree with TRBD1. This CDR3 has 14 residues. Germline V CDR1 and CDR2: MNHNS, SASEGT. The trim removed 11 bases at V and 6 bases at J, leaving 9 bases unmatched. CDR3 coding DNA: TGTGCCTCCACACCCGGGACAGGGGGTCAGCCCCAGCATTTT. Its translation is CASTPGTGGQPQHF.

The chain combines TRBV19 with TRBJ2-2; 9 bases agree with TRBD1. Looked up from germline, CDR1 is LNHDA and CDR2 is SQIVND (reference sequence). The CDR3 runs 15 residues. After removal of 10 bases from V and 6 bases from J, the junction contained 12 bases not matched to a gene. CDR3 DNA sequence: TGTGCCACCCGGACCGGGACAGGGCTATCCGGGGAGCTGTTTTTT. Amino acids: CATRTGTGLSGELFF.

CDR3 residues: CASSEGDSPQPQHF. The CDR3 nucleotides read TGTGCCAGCAGTGAAGGAGACAGCCCTCAGCCCCAGCATTTT. This chain uses TRBV2 with TRBJ1-5, with TRBD1 as a possible D gene (5 bases). CDR1 SNHLY and CDR2 FYNNEI come from the germline V gene. Trimming removed 1 base at V and 6 bases at J, with 10 bases between. CDR3 length equals 14 residues. Full variable domain (remainder filled in from reference TRBV2 and TRBJ1-5): EPEVTQTPSHQVTQMGQEVILRCVPISNHLYFYWYRQILGQKVEFLVSFYNNEISEKSEIFDDQFSVERPDGSNFTLKIRSTKLEDSAMYFCASSEGDSPQPQHFGDGTRLSIL.

This chain links TRBV13 with TRBJ1-3, with D uncertain. V was clipped by 5 bases and J by 0 bases, with 14 bases between them. The CDR3 extends over 16 amino acids. Germline CDR1 and CDR2: PRHDT and FYEKMQ (reference sequence). The CDR3 here is CASSERSQLSGNTIYF. The CDR3 coding sequence is TGTGCCAGCAGCGAACGGAGCCAGCTCTCTGGAAACACCATATATTTT.

This chain connects TRBV5-6 to TRBJ1-4; D remains ambiguous. This CDR3 spans 16 amino acids. V was clipped by 0 bases and J by 8 bases, with 17 bases between them. The germline gives CDR1 SGHDT, CDR2 YYEEEE. The CDR3 region is CASSLASWLTGEKLFF. The DNA of the CDR3 is TGTGCCAGCAGCTTGGCCTCTTGGTTGACGGGAGAAAAACTGTTTTTT.

The chain recombines TRBV18 with TRBJ2-2; no clear D. Trimming cost V 3 bases and J 1 base, with 12 bases left between them. CDR3 size: 16 residues. The germline gives CDR1 KGHSH, CDR2 LQKENI. In nucleotides, the CDR3 is TGTGCCAGCTCACCGTTTAGAGGAGTGAACACCGGGGAGCTGTTTTTT. This translates into CASSPFRGVNTGELFF.

V gene TRBV4-3 combines with J gene TRBJ1-3, with 8 bases lining up with TRBD1. The CDR3 totals 15 residues. Germline V gives CDR1 LGHNA, CDR2 YSLEER. The J segment lost 3 bases and the V segment lost 1 base, leaving 2 bases of the junction unmatched. As DNA, the CDR3 is TGCGCCAGCAGCCAAGGCAGGGGGCTTGGAAACACCATATATTTT. Translating gives CASSQGRGLGNTIYF.

The CDR3 nucleotides read TGTGCCAGCAGCTTACTGGGAAACACCATATATTTT. Protein: CASSLLGNTIYF. This rearrangement joins TRBV13 to TRBJ1-3; D gene ambiguous. Germline V gene data show CDR1 as PRHDT and CDR2 as FYEKMQ (reference sequence). The CDR3 runs to 12 residues. V lost 2 bases to trimming and J lost 4 bases, with 3 bases between them.

The chain recombines TRBV29-1 with TRBJ2-3; tentative D call: TRBD2 (5 bases). CDR1 and CDR2 (germline): SQVTM, ANQGSEA. The CDR3 extends over 11 amino acids. The ends were cut back, 8 bases at V and 3 bases at J, with 9 bases in the middle. CDR3 region: CSTRGTDTQYF. The CDR3 bases are TGCAGCACTAGAGGGACAGATACGCAGTATTTT.

The gene calls are TRBV19 and TRBJ1-3; unclear D gene. Germline V gives CDR1 LNHDA, CDR2 SQIVND (reference sequence). The CDR3 runs 12 residues. Trimming took 5 bases from V and 7 from J, leaving 9 bases between them. The CDR3 spells CASSPRRNTIYF. CDR3 in DNA: TGTGCCAGTAGTCCCCGCCGGAACACCATATATTTT.

V gene TRBV6-6 combines with J gene TRBJ2-3; no firm D call. Germline V gives CDR1 MNHNY, CDR2 SVGAGI (reference sequence). This CDR3 is 15 amino acids long. V was clipped by 6 bases and J by 0 bases, with 13 bases between them. CDR3: CASSPSIASTDTQYF. The DNA of the CDR3 is TGTGCCAGCAGCCCGAGCATAGCTAGCACAGATACGCAGTATTTT.

The gene calls are TRBV18 and TRBJ2-7; the match to TRBD2 covers 7 bases. The CDR3 covers 15 residues. Trimming removed 0 bases from V and 3 bases from J; junction bases left unmatched: 5. Germline values: CDR1 KGHSH, CDR2 LQKENI. In DNA form, the CDR3 reads TGTGCCAGCTCACCACCCCAGAGCGGGGACTACGAGCAGTACTTC. Protein product: CASSPPQSGDYEQYF.

This clone was detected only a few times. The chain combines TRBV15 with TRBJ1-4, with a weak D call TRBD1 (5 bases). The CDR3 extends over 14 amino acids. Germline V gene data show CDR1 as LNHNV and CDR2 as YYDKDF (reference sequence). The germline V and J ends were trimmed by 1 base and 9 bases, with 12 bases remaining between them. The CDR3 DNA follows: TGTGCCACCAGCAGAGCCGGGGGGGAGAAAAAACTGTTTTTT. Translated: CATSRAGGEKKLFF.

Only one count was recorded for this clone. The rearrangement uses TRBV6-5 and TRBJ2-7, with TRBD2 identical over 7 bases. This CDR3 is built from 15 residues. The V segment lost 5 bases and the J segment 6 bases; nucleotides outside the gene matches: 13. Germline CDR1 reads MNHEY; CDR2 reads SVGAGI. CDR3 sequence reads: CASSDWGGVEGEQYF. DNA of the CDR3: TGTGCCAGCAGTGACTGGGGAGGGGTCGAGGGCGAGCAGTACTTC.

The chain has TRBV7-2 and TRBJ2-7; maybe TRBD2 (5 bases). Germline loops: CDR1 SGHTA, CDR2 FQGNSA. Deletions cut 3 bases from V and 5 bases from J, with 14 bases between. The CDR3 totals 14 residues. The DNA for the CDR3 is TGTGCCAGCAGCTTTCCGTCGGGGTTGGACGAGCAGTACTTC. This gives the protein CASSFPSGLDEQYF.

The genes are TRBV18 and TRBJ1-4, with 7 bases identical to TRBD1. The CDR3 extends over 16 amino acids. Germline CDR1 is KGHSH and CDR2 is LQKENI. V shed 2 bases, J shed 5 bases, and the junction held 8 bases outside the gene matches. The CDR3 spells CASSPSETGLNEKLFF. In nucleotides, the CDR3 is TGTGCCAGCTCACCATCCGAGACAGGGCTCAATGAAAAACTGTTTTTT.

This clone was counted between two and nine times. The chain joins TRBV10-1 to TRBJ2-3, with TRBD2 matching 9 bases. From germline, CDR1 is WNHNN and CDR2 SYGVQD (reference sequence). The V segment lost 4 bases and the J segment 7 bases; nucleotides outside the gene matches: 9. This CDR3 has 15 amino acids. The CDR3 loop reads CASSGEAGGANTQYF. In DNA, the CDR3 is TGCGCCAGCAGTGGAGAAGCGGGGGGCGCGAATACGCAGTATTTT.

This rearrangement joins TRBV4-3 to TRBJ2-1; D possibly corresponds to TRBD2 (6 bases). CDR1 and CDR2 from the germline V gene are LGHNA and YSLEER. The CDR3 sequence is 13 residues long. Trimming removed 3 bases from V and 10 bases from J, with 13 bases in between. The CDR3 region is CASSQPRAGEQFF. For the CDR3, the DNA is TGCGCCAGCAGCCAGCCGAGGGCGGGGGAGCAGTTCTTC.

The chain recombines TRBV5-1 with TRBJ2-3; the D gene could be TRBD1 or TRBD2 (5 bases each). The CDR3 is 14 amino acids. Deletions cut 4 bases from V and 6 bases from J, with 15 bases between. Germline loops: CDR1 SGHRS, CDR2 YFSETQ. The CDR3 DNA reads TGCGCCAGCAGCCTGGGGCTAGCAATTGATACGCAGTATTTT. Protein sequence: CASSLGLAIDTQYF.

The chain employs TRBV10-3 and TRBJ2-3; D is undetermined. V dropped 4 bases and J dropped 0 bases, with 5 bases sitting between them. This CDR3 spans 13 amino acids. The germline V gene encodes CDR1 ENHRY and CDR2 SYGVKD. In DNA form, the CDR3 reads TGTGCCATCAGTGGGGCTAGCACAGATACGCAGTATTTT. Translation gives CAISGASTDTQYF.

This clone was recorded only once. V gene TRBV12-5 combines with J gene TRBJ2-1; 9 nucleotides match TRBD1. V dropped 6 bases and J dropped 0; count of bases not matched to a gene: 9. CDR3 length: 17 amino acids. Per germline, CDR1 LGHNT and CDR2 FRNRAP. In nucleotides, the CDR3 is TGTGCTAGTGGCCGGGGACAGGGTGGGGGCTCCTACAATGAGCAGTTCTTC. Translated, it gives CASGRGQGGGSYNEQFF.

This chain joins TRBV4-2 and TRBJ1-1; 11 nucleotides align to TRBD1. Germline trimming cut 4 bases from V and 3 bases from J; bases unmatched to any gene: 7. This CDR3 contains 16 residues. Germline loops: CDR1 LGHNA, CDR2 YNFKEQ. This CDR3 is CASSPPGTGGHTEAFF. CDR3 bases: TGTGCCAGCAGCCCCCCCGGGACAGGGGGGCACACTGAAGCTTTCTTT.